The sequence of this T cell receptor (beta chain) was determined in a study of cytomegalovirus exposure and HLA in healthy donors. Study-level findings and limits: Presence/absence comparisons presumed near-even sequencing depth among donors.

The CDR3 is made up of 15 amino acids. CDR1 and CDR2 from the germline V gene are SGHNT and YYREEE (reference sequence). After removal of 0 bases from V and 2 bases from J, the junction contained 3 bases not matched to a gene. Primers: 60 Vbeta forward and 13 Jbeta reverse. The protocol was immunoSEQ multiplex PCR, while the TCRdb copy is restricted to in-frame clones and leaves out a portion. The data contain 55,000 to 75,000 clones, about four fifths of them singletons. About this clone itself: Its matching antigen is unknown.

The sample was PBMCs. V and J are TRBV5-4 and TRBJ1-2; 8 bases map to TRBD1. This clonotype was obtained from a man younger than 45 in good health and CMV-seropositive. CDR3 residues: CASSLGSGGNYGYTF. The CDR3 region has the DNA TGTGCCAGCAGCTTGGGGTCAGGGGGCAACTATGGCTACACCTTC.